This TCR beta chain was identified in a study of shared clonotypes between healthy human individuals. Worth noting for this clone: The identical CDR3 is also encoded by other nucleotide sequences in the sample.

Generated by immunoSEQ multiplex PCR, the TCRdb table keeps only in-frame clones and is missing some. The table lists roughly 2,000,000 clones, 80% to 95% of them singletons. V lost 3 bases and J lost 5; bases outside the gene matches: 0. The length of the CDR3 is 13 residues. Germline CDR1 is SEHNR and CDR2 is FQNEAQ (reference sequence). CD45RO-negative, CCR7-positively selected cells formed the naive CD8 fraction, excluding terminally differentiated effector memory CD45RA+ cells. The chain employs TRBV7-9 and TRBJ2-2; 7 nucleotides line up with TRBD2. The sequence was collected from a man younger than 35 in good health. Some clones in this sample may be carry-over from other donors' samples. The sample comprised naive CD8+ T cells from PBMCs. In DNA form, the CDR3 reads TGTGCCAGCAGCTTCGGGGGGACCGGGGAGCTGTTTTTT. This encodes CASSFGGTGELFF.